Following are 13 T cell receptor beta chains from one sample sequenced in a study of blood T cell repertoires in COVID-19. Libraries were prepared by immunoSEQ multiplex PCR; TCRdb keeps only in-frame clonotypes and omits some of them. The sample holds 250,000 to 300,000 clones, 70% to 90% seen once. Input material: PBMCs or T cells enriched from blood (not recorded which). The receptor source for this set is a woman aged 55-70 years in a cohort exposed to, infected with or recovered from COVID-19 (not recorded which).

The chain employs TRBV28 and TRBJ2-1; D might be TRBD1 (5 bases). This CDR3 has 12 amino acids. The germline CDR1 and CDR2 sequences are MDHEN and SYDVKM. The germline V and J ends were trimmed by 7 bases and 7 bases, with 11 bases remaining between them. The CDR3 DNA is TGTGCCAGCACCATAGGGGATAATGAGCAGTTCTTC. Its protein is CASTIGDNEQFF.

This chain connects TRBV6-5 to TRBJ1-5, with TRBD1 matching over 7 bases. V lost 6 bases to trimming and J lost 5 bases; unmatched junction nucleotides: 4. Germline V gene lookup returns CDR1 MNHEY and CDR2 SVGAGI. This CDR3 has 13 amino acids. The CDR3 DNA is TGTGCCAGCAGCACAGACAGGGATCAGCCCCAGCATTTT. This gives the protein CASSTDRDQPQHF.

The V and J genes are TRBV3-1 (or the pseudogene TRBV3-2) and TRBJ1-4, with D perhaps matching TRBD1 (5 bases). The CDR3 spans 14 residues. Trimming took off 4 bases at V and 10 bases at J, with 16 bases between the two ends. Looked up from germline, CDR1 is LGHDT and CDR2 is YNNKEL (reference sequence). This chain's CDR3 is CASSRGVRDGKLFF. The CDR3, as DNA: TGTGCCAGCAGCCGCGGGGTCAGGGACGGAAAACTGTTTTTT.

The genes are TRBV3-1 (or the pseudogene TRBV3-2) and TRBJ2-2, with D possibly being TRBD2 (6 bases). This CDR3 region has 13 residues. CDR1 is LGHDT, CDR2 YNNKEL, per germline (reference sequence). Trimming removed 5 bases at V and 5 bases at J, with 9 bases between. In DNA, the CDR3 is TGTGCCAGCAGCGCTGGACTAACCGGGGAGCTGTTTTTT. Amino acid sequence: CASSAGLTGELFF.

The chain employs TRBV11-2 and TRBJ1-4, with a weak D call TRBD1 (5 bases). This CDR3 has 15 residues. Between the trimmed V and J ends, which lost 5 bases and 5 bases, there was a span of 15 bases. CDR1 SGHAT and CDR2 FQNNGV come from the germline V gene. Here the CDR3 reads CASSPRGGENEKLFF. The CDR3 DNA reads TGTGCCAGCAGCCCCCGGGGGGGGGAAAATGAAAAACTGTTTTTT.

This chain connects TRBV5-4 to TRBJ2-2, with 7 nucleotides matching TRBD1. The CDR3 consists of 14 residues. Germline CDR1 is SGHNT and CDR2 is YYREEE (reference sequence). The V and J ends lost 9 bases and 3 bases, in that order; junction bases with no gene match: 8. DNA for the CDR3: TGTGCCACCGAGAGAGGGGGCGACACCGGGGAGCTGTTTTTT. This codes for CATERGGDTGELFF. The variable domain in full, completed from reference TRBV5-4 and TRBJ2-2, reads ETGVTQSPTHLIKTRGQQVTLRCSSQSGHNTVSWYQQALGQGPQFIFQYYREEENGRGNFPPRFSGLQFPNYSSELNVNALELDDSALYLCATERGGDTGELFFGEGSRLTVL.

The chain is built from TRBV6-5 and TRBJ2-2; weak D call: TRBD2 (6 bases). The CDR3 spans 15 residues. V was pared by 6 bases and J by 2 bases, with 13 bases between. Germline V gives CDR1 MNHEY, CDR2 SVGAGI. CDR3 region: CASRLVSGNTGELFF. The CDR3 bases are TGTGCCAGCAGGTTGGTTAGCGGAAACACCGGGGAGCTGTTTTTT.

The chain combines TRBV2 with TRBJ1-6; tentative D call: TRBD1 (5 bases). V was clipped by 5 bases and J by 7 bases, with 12 bases between them. The CDR3 has 14 amino acids. Germline loops: CDR1 SNHLY, CDR2 FYNNEI. CDR3 DNA sequence: TGTGCCAGCAGTTTCGGACAAATAAATTCACCCCTCCACTTT. It codes for CASSFGQINSPLHF.

The rearrangement uses TRBV15 and TRBJ1-5; D is uncertain. CDR1 and CDR2 (germline): LNHNV, YYDKDF (reference sequence). Trimming stripped 0 bases from V and 8 bases from J, with 5 bases between. This CDR3 is 12 amino acids long. As DNA, the CDR3 is TGTGCCACCAGCAGAGATCCAGAGCCCCAGCATTTT. This sequence encodes CATSRDPEPQHF.

V and J are TRBV6-5 and TRBJ1-5; D gene uncertain. The germline V gene encodes CDR1 MNHEY and CDR2 SVGAGI. V lost 4 bases, J lost 5 bases, and 12 bases lay in between. The CDR3 is 14 amino acids. The CDR3, as DNA: TGTGCCAGCAGTTTAAACAGCCTTGATCAGCCCCAGCATTTT. The encoded protein is CASSLNSLDQPQHF.

The CDR3 spells CASSGGSVNTEAFF. Written as DNA, the CDR3 is TGCGCCAGCAGTGGCGGGTCGGTGAACACTGAAGCTTTCTTT. The V gene is TRBV10-1, the J gene TRBJ1-1; D ambiguous. V was clipped by 4 bases and J by 0 bases, with 9 bases between them. This CDR3 has 14 residues. Germline lookup yields CDR1 WNHNN and CDR2 SYGVQD (reference sequence).

The chain has TRBV2 and TRBJ2-2; possible D gene TRBD2, 5 bases. With 8 bases removed from V and 2 bases from J, the gap between germline ends came to 15 bases. This CDR3 spans 15 amino acids. Per germline, CDR1 SNHLY and CDR2 FYNNEI. The CDR3 spells CASLLLGTNTGELFF. DNA for the CDR3: TGTGCCAGCTTGCTACTAGGTACTAACACCGGGGAGCTGTTTTTT.

The chain carries TRBV18 and TRBJ2-5; D not certain. CDR1 is KGHSH, CDR2 LQKENI, per germline. This CDR3 spans 11 amino acids. V lost 5 bases, J lost 5 bases, and 6 bases lay in between. In DNA, the CDR3 is TGTGCCAGCTCATCCTATGAGACCCAGTACTTC. It is translated as CASSSYETQYF.